This TCR beta chain was captured in a study of OX40 agonist ivuxolimab in advanced cancers. About the research overall: Patients received the agonistic anti-OX40 (CD134) antibody ivuxolimab. Findings and caveats of the study: Relative to CD4+, CD8+ T cells held more expanded clones on average. Specificity for antigen went undetermined in the expanded peripheral T cells.

Comment on this clone: What it binds is unknown.

Some clones are missing from TCRdb's copy, which holds only in-frame ones; the method was immunoSEQ multiplex PCR. This table holds 90,000 to 150,000 clones, 80% to 90% found once. The CDR3 loop spans 13 amino acids. Trimming stripped 3 bases from V and 8 bases from J, with 13 bases between. Germline V CDR1 and CDR2: MGHDK, SYGVNS. The TCR originated in an adult with an advanced solid tumor such as melanoma, head and neck, liver or kidney cancer. This specimen consisted of CD4+ or CD8+ T cells sorted from blood, obtained in a trial of the OX40 agonist ivuxolimab. The chain is built from TRBV25-1 and TRBJ1-2; D unclear. CDR3: CASSDIRGRGYTF. CDR3 nucleotide sequence: TGTGCCAGCAGTGACATTCGCGGCAGAGGCTACACCTTC.